This passage covers 14 T cell receptor beta chains from one sample sequenced in a study of OX40 agonist ivuxolimab in advanced cancers. The data were produced by immunoSEQ multiplex PCR, yet TCRdb's version contains in-frame clones alone and is incomplete. The table has 13,000 to 15,000 clones, around three quarters seen once. The sequencing used CD4+ or CD8+ T cells sorted from blood, collected in a trial of the OX40 agonist ivuxolimab. The receptors come from an adult with an advanced solid tumor such as melanoma, head and neck, liver or kidney cancer.

CDR3 in DNA: TGTGCCTGGAGTGGCGGGATCACAGATACGCAGTATTTT. Its protein product is CAWSGGITDTQYF. V and J are TRBV30 and TRBJ2-3; D might be TRBD2 (6 bases). Germline V gene sequence: CDR1 GTSNPN, CDR2 SVGIG (reference sequence). The CDR3 runs 13 residues. Trimming took 1 base from V and 2 from J, leaving 7 bases between them.

The genes are TRBV11-3 and TRBJ2-5; D gene unclear. The CDR3 totals 12 residues. V lost 3 bases, J lost 4 bases, and 6 bases lay in between. Germline V gives CDR1 SGHNT, CDR2 YENEEA. As DNA, the CDR3 is TGTGCCAGCAGCTTGCTGGGAGAGACCCAGTACTTC. Protein product: CASSLLGETQYF.

V usage is TRBV9 and J usage is TRBJ1-4, with no clear D. Trimming pared 1 base from V and 4 bases from J, leaving 8 bases between. Germline CDR1 SGDLS, CDR2 YYNGEE. The CDR3 has 14 residues. The CDR3 reads CASSVHPSNEKLFF. In nucleotides, the CDR3 is TGTGCCAGCAGCGTACACCCGAGTAATGAAAAACTGTTTTTT. The full variable domain, with the rest looked up from reference TRBV9 and TRBJ1-4, is DSGVTQTPKHLITATGQRVTLRCSPRSGDLSVYWYQQSLDQGLQFLIQYYNGEERAKGNILERFSAQQFPDLHSELNLSSLELGDSALYFCASSVHPSNEKLFFGSGTQLSVL.

This chain uses TRBV5-8 with TRBJ2-1, with D perhaps being TRBD1 or TRBD2 (5 bases each). V was pared by 0 bases and J by 13 bases, with 17 bases between. The germline CDR1 and CDR2 sequences are SGHTS and YDEGEE. The CDR3 length is 14 residues. The CDR3 here is CASSLGTLGERQFF. In DNA, the CDR3 is TGTGCCAGCAGCTTGGGGACTCTAGGGGAACGACAGTTCTTC.

The rearrangement uses TRBV7-9 and TRBJ2-1; TRBD2 matches 8 bases. The CDR3 is made up of 17 amino acids. Germline trimming cut 5 bases from V and 6 bases from J; bases unmatched to any gene: 15. CDR1 and CDR2 from the germline V gene are SEHNR and FQNEAQ (reference sequence). CDR3 in amino acids: CASSQILAGMGGNEQFF. DNA for the CDR3: TGTGCCAGCAGCCAGATCTTAGCGGGAATGGGGGGCAATGAGCAGTTCTTC.

The chain joins TRBV11-2 to TRBJ2-5; D remains ambiguous. Germline V gives CDR1 SGHAT, CDR2 FQNNGV. Trimming removed 4 bases at V and 6 bases at J, with 9 bases between. This CDR3 region has 12 residues. The CDR3 DNA reads TGTGCCAGCAGCTCCGGTGGGAAGACCCAGTACTTC. Encoded protein: CASSSGGKTQYF.

This clone qualifies as medium-sized. The chain carries TRBV7-8 and TRBJ2-7; TRBD2 matches at 10 bases. The CDR3 spans 21 residues. The junction had 25 bases not matched to a gene; V was cut back by 5 bases and J by 3 bases. Germline CDR1 and CDR2: SGHVS and FQNEAQ. CDR3: CASSVSGASAGGPSLGYEQYF. In nucleotides, the CDR3 is TGTGCCAGCAGCGTCTCGGGGGCGTCAGCGGGAGGGCCCTCGTTGGGCTACGAGCAGTACTTC. Together with reference TRBV7-8 and TRBJ2-7, the CDR3 gives the full variable domain: GAGVSQSPRYKVAKRGQDVALRCDPISGHVSLFWYQQALGQGPEFLTYFQNEAQLDKSGLPSDRFFAERPEGSVSTLKIQRTQQEDSAVYLCASSVSGASAGGPSLGYEQYFGPGTRLTVT.

This clone was picked up one time. The rearrangement uses TRBV7-2 and TRBJ2-7, with D perhaps TRBD2 (6 bases). The germline V gene encodes CDR1 SGHTA and CDR2 FQGNSA. V shed 2 bases and J shed 5 bases, with 13 bases lying between them. The CDR3 covers 14 residues. CDR3 region: CASSLTGALHEQYF. The CDR3 bases are TGTGCCAGCAGCTTAACGGGAGCACTCCACGAGCAGTACTTC.

This sequence joins TRBV2 and TRBJ2-1, with 10 bases identical to TRBD2. This CDR3 comprises 14 residues. V was pared by 2 bases and J by 8 bases, with 3 bases of the junction left unmatched. Germline loops: CDR1 SNHLY, CDR2 FYNNEI. The CDR3 DNA follows: TGTGCCAGCAGTGAACTAGCGGGAGTGCATGAGCAGTTCTTC. Translated: CASSELAGVHEQFF.

The chain joins TRBV7-1 to TRBJ1-1; no clear D. TRBV7-1 is an ORF for which the function is uncertain. This CDR3 has 11 residues. The V and J ends lost 5 bases and 5 bases respectively, with 6 bases between them. CDR3 DNA: TGTGCCAGCAGCACGCGAACTGAAGCTTTCTTT. It encodes CASSTRTEAFF.

This clone was seen only once. The gene calls are TRBV5-4 and TRBJ1-3, with D possibly TRBD1 on 5 matching bases. This CDR3 spans 16 amino acids. The germline V gene has CDR1 SGHNT and CDR2 YYREEE (reference sequence). V was pared by 8 bases and J by 4 bases, with 22 bases between. This chain's CDR3 is CASTLWGSTGGNTIYF. The CDR3, as DNA: TGTGCCAGTACCCTTTGGGGGAGCACGGGGGGAAACACCATATATTTT.

The rearrangement joins TRBV5-1 to TRBJ2-7; D is unclear. V lost 1 base and J lost 0, with 5 bases in between. The CDR3 sequence is 13 residues long. Germline lookup yields CDR1 SGHRS and CDR2 YFSETQ. In nucleotides, the CDR3 is TGCGCCAGCAGCTTGACCCTCTCCTACGAGCAGTACTTC. It yields the protein CASSLTLSYEQYF.

This clone was detected only once. This chain joins TRBV7-3 and TRBJ1-1; D is perhaps TRBD1 (6 bases). Deletions cut 5 bases from V and 4 bases from J, with 11 bases between. Per the germline V gene, CDR1 is SGHTA and CDR2 is FQGTGA. This CDR3 region has 13 residues. CDR3 nucleotides: TGTGCCAGCAGCGGAGGGGGTAGCACTGAAGCTTTCTTT. It is translated as CASSGGGSTEAFF.

This clone was seen just once. The J gene is TRBJ1-2, the V gene TRBV7-8; tentative D call: TRBD1 (5 bases). Trimming pared 5 bases from V and 4 bases from J, leaving 14 bases between. Germline lookup yields CDR1 SGHVS and CDR2 FQNEAQ. The CDR3 loop spans 14 amino acids. The CDR3 region is CASSETGTGYGYTF. Here the CDR3 DNA reads TGTGCCAGCAGCGAAACCGGGACTGGCTATGGCTACACCTTC.